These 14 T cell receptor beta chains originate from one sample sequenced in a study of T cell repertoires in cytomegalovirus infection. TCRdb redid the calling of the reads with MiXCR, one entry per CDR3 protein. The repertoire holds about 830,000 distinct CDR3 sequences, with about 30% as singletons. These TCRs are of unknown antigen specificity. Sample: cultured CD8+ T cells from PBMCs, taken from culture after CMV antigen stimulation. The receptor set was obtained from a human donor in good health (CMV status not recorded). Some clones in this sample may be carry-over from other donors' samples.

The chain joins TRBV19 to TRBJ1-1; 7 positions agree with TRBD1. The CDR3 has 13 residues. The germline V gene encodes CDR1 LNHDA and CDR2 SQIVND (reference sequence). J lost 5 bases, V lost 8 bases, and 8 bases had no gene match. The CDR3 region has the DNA TGTGCCAGTTCCGGCACAGGGGTGACTGAAGCTTTCTTT. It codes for CASSGTGVTEAFF.

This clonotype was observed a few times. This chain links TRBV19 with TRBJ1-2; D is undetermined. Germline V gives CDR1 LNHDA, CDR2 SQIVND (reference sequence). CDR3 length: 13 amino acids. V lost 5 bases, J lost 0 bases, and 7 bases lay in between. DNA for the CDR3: TGTGCCAGTAGTGCGGCAGCTAACTATGGCTACACCTTC. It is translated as CASSAAANYGYTF.

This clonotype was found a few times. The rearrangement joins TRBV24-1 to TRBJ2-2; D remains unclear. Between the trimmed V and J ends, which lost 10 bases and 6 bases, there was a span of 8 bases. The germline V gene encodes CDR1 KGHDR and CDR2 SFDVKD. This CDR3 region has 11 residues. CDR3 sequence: CATFSSGELFF. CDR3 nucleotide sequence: TGTGCCACATTTTCGTCCGGGGAGCTGTTTTTT.

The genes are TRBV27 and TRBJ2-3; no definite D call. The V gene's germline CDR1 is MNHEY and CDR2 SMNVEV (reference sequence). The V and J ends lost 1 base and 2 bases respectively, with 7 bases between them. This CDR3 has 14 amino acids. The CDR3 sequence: CASSLLTSTDTQYF. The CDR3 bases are TGTGCCAGCAGTTTATTGACGTCCACAGATACGCAGTATTTT.

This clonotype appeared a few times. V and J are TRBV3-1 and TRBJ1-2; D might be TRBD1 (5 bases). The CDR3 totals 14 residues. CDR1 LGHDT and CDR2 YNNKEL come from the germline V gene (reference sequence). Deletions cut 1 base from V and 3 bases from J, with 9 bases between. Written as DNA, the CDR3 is TGTGCCAGCAGCCAAGCAGGGAAGTACTATGGCTACACCTTC. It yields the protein CASSQAGKYYGYTF.

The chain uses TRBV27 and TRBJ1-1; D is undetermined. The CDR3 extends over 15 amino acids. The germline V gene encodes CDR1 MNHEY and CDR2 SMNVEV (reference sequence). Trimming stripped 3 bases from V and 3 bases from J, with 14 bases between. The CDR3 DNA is TGTGCCAGCAGTTTGAGTCGAAGTTCTGACACTGAAGCTTTCTTT. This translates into CASSLSRSSDTEAFF.

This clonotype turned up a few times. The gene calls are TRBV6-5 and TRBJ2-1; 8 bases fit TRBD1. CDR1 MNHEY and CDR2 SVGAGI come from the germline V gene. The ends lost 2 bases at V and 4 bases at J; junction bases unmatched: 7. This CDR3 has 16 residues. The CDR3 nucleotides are TGTGCCAGCAGTTACGGGACAGGTGAACCTTACAATGAGCAGTTCTTC. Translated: CASSYGTGEPYNEQFF.

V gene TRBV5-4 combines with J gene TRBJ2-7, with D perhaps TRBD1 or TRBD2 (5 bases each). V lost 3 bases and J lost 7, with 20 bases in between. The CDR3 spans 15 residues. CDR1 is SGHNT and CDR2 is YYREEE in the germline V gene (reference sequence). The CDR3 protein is CASSWDREITGEQYF. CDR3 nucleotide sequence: TGTGCCAGCAGCTGGGACCGGGAAATCACTGGAGAGCAGTACTTC.

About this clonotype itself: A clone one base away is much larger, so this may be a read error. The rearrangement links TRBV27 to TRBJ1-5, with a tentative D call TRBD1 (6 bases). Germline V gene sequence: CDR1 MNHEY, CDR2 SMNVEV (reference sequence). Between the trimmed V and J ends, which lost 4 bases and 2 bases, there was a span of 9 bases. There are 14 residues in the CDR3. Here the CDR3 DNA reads TGTGCCAGCAGTTGGGGGGGGCGCAATCAGCCCCAGCATTTT. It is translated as CASSWGGRNQPQHF.

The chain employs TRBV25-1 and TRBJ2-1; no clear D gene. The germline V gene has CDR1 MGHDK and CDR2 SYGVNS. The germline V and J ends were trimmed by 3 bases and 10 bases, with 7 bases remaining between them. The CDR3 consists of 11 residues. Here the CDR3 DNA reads TGTGCCAGCAGTGATTCCCCCGAGCAGTTCTTC. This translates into CASSDSPEQFF.

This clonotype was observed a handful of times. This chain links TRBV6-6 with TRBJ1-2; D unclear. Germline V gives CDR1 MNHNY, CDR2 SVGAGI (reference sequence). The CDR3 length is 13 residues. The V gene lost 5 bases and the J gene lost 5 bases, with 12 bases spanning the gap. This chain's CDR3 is CASSRGLEYGYTF. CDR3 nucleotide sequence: TGTGCCAGCAGTCGGGGTCTAGAGTATGGCTACACCTTC.

The CDR3 spells CASRQSAGRMETQYF. CDR3 sequence (DNA): TGTGCCAGCAGGCAATCCGCAGGGAGAATGGAGACCCAGTACTTC. This chain connects TRBV9 to TRBJ2-5; D may correspond to TRBD1 or TRBD2 (5 bases each). The V gene lost 5 bases and the J gene lost 5 bases, with 19 bases spanning the gap. CDR1 SGDLS and CDR2 YYNGEE come from the germline V gene. This CDR3 contains 15 residues.

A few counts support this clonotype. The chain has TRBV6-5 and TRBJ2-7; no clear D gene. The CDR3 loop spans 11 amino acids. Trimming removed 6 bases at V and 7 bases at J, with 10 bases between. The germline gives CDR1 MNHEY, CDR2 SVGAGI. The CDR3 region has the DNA TGTGCCAGCAGGACCGGTTCGGAGCAGTACTTC. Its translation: CASRTGSEQYF.

For the CDR3, the DNA is TGTGCCAGCAGTGAACAGGGGGCGATCCTTTCCACTGAAGCTTTCTTT. This codes for CASSEQGAILSTEAFF. The chain carries TRBV27 and TRBJ1-1; 9 bases agree with TRBD1. Per the germline V gene, CDR1 is MNHEY and CDR2 is SMNVEV (reference sequence). The ends lost 5 bases at V and 4 bases at J; junction bases unmatched: 11. The CDR3 totals 16 residues.